This TCR beta chain was identified during a study of OX40 agonist ivuxolimab in advanced cancers. The data were produced by immunoSEQ multiplex PCR, yet TCRdb's version contains in-frame clones alone and is incomplete. The sample gives some 130,000 clones, roughly nine tenths of which show up once; about 0.55% is in the top ten. A history of autoimmune disease or systemic immunosuppression excluded patients. The study sampled blood at baseline, cycle 4 day 1, and cycle 7 day 1. Worth noting for this clone: Its antigen is as yet unknown.

Findings and caveats of the study: There was clonal expansion of CD4+ and CD8+ blood T cells by week 6 at 0.1 to 3.0 mg/kg.

This sequence originates from an adult with an advanced solid tumor such as melanoma, head and neck, liver or kidney cancer. This specimen was CD4+ or CD8+ T cells sorted from blood, taken in a trial of the OX40 agonist ivuxolimab.

The chain's CDR3 is CSVSPGLSWAKNIQYF. The CDR3 DNA follows: TGCAGCGTTTCCCCCGGACTGTCGTGGGCCAAAAACATTCAGTACTTC. The chain employs TRBV29-1 and TRBJ2-4; a weak D match, TRBD2 (5 bases). There are 16 residues in the CDR3. The germline gives CDR1 SQVTM, CDR2 ANQGSEA. Trimming took off 5 bases at V and 1 base at J, with 18 bases between the two ends. The full variable domain, completed using reference TRBV29-1 and TRBJ2-4, is SAVISQKPSRDICQRGTSLTIQCQVDSQVTMMFWYRQQPGQSLTLIATANQGSEATYESGFVIDKFPISRPNLTFSTLTVSNMSPEDSSIYLCSVSPGLSWAKNIQYFGAGTRLSVL.